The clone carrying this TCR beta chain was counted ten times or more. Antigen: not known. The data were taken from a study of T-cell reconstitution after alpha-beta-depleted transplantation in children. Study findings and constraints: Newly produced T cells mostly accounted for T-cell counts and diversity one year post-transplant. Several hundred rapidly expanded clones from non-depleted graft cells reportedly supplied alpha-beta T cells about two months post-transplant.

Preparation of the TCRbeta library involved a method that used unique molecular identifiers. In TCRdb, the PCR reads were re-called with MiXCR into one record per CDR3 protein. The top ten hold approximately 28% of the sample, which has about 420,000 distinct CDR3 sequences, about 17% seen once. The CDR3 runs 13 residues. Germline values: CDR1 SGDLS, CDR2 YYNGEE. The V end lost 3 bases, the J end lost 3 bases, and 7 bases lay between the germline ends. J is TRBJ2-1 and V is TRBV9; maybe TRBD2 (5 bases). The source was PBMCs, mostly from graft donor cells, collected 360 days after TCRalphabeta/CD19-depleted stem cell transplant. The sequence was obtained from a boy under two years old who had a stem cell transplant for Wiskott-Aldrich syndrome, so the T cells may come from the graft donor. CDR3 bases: TGTGCCAGCAGCGCCCGGGACTACAATGAGCAGTTCTTC. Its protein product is CASSARDYNEQFF.